This T cell receptor beta chain was retrieved from a study of T cell responses to AZD1222 COVID-19 vaccine. General study results and limits: Close to half of all spike-specific TCRs reportedly target regions of the variants that are unmutated.

The assay was immunoSEQ multiplex PCR, and TCRdb's table has in-frame clones only and misses some. This sample has under 200,000 clones; around nine tenths occur once, and the top ten carry approximately 1.4%. With respect to this clone: Antigen specificity is unknown.

The CDR3 has 16 amino acids. Germline-derived CDR1 and CDR2 are MNHEY and SVGAGI. Trimming removed 0 bases from V and 7 bases from J, with 18 bases in between. This sequence was found in an adult in good health. Sample: peripheral blood, taken on day 0 of AZD1222 vaccination. The rearrangement joins TRBV6-5 to TRBJ1-1; possible D gene TRBD1, 5 bases. The CDR3 sequence: CASSYSPGLFEGEAFF. The CDR3 nucleotides are TGTGCCAGCAGTTACTCGCCGGGGCTTTTTGAGGGTGAAGCTTTCTTT.